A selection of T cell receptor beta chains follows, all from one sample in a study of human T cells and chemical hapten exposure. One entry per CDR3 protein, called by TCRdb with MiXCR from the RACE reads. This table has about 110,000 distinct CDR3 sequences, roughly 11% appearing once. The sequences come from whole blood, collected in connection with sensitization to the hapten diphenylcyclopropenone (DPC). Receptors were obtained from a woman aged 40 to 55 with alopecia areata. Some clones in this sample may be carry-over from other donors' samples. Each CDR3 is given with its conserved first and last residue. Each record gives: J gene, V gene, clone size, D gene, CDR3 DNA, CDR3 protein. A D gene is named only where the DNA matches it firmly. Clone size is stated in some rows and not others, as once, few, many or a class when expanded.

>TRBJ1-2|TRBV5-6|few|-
TGTGCCAGCAGCTTGGAAACCGATGTCTATGGCTACACCTTC
CASSLETDVYGYTF
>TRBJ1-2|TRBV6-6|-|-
TGTGCCAGCAGTTTAAGTTCAGGGGACTATGGCTACACCTTC
CASSLSSGDYGYTF
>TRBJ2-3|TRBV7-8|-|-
TGTGCCAGCAGCTTCCGGGCCCGGGGGGATACGCAGTATTTT
CASSFRARGDTQYF
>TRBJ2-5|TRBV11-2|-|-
TGTGCCAGCAGCTTAGAGGGGGCGAAGGGGACCCAGTACTTC
CASSLEGAKGTQYF
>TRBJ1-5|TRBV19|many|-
TGTGCCAGTAGAACCAGCGACAGGACCTTATATCCCCAGCATTTT
CASRTSDRTLYPQHF
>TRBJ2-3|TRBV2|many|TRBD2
TGTGCCAGCAGCGGACTAGCGGGAGGGATAGATACGCAGTATTTT
CASSGLAGGIDTQYF
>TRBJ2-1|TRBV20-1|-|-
TGCAGTGCCGCAGGTCTGACAGCGAGCTACAATGAGCAGTTCTTC
CSAAGLTASYNEQFF
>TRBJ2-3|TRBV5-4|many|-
TGTGCCAGCAGCCCGGCGGCGGCTTTGGGCACAGATACGCAGTATTTT
CASSPAAALGTDTQYF
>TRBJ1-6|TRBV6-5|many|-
TGTGCCAGCAGTTACGACAGCGTCCTTTTTAATTCACCCCTCCACTTT
CASSYDSVLFNSPLHF
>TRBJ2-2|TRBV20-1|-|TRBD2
TGCAGTGTCCCTCGGGGGGGCACCGGGGAGCTGTTTTTT
CSVPRGGTGELFF
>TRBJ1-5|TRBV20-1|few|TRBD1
TGCAGTGCTAGGCAGACAGGGGGAAGCAATCAGCCCCAGCATTTT
CSARQTGGSNQPQHF
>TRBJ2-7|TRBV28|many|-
TGTGCCAGCAGTTCCCCCCTCGGGGGCAACGAGCAGTACTTC
CASSSPLGGNEQYF
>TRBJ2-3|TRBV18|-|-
TGTGCCAGCTCACCACTGGGCTACCCCACGCCCACAGATACGCAGTATTTT
CASSPLGYPTPTDTQYF
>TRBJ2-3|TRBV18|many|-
TGTGCCAGCAGTCCTAGCACAGATACGCAGTATTTT
CASSPSTDTQYF
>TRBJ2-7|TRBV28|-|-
TGTGCCAGCAGTTTATCTGGCGGTACCTACGAGCAGTACTTC
CASSLSGGTYEQYF
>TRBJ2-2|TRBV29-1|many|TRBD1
TGCAGCGTTACTGCCGGGACAGTAACCGGGGAGCTGTTTTTT
CSVTAGTVTGELFF
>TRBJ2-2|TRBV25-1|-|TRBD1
TGTGCCAGCACCCCATCTCCGGGACAGCTAAACACCGGGGAGCTGTTTTTT
CASTPSPGQLNTGELFF